In its sample, the clone carrying this T cell receptor beta chain was seen once. Its target is unknown. This CDR3 contains 17 residues. Germline lookup yields CDR1 SGHVS and CDR2 FNYEAQ. V dropped 5 bases and J dropped 2 bases, with 21 bases sitting between them. These data belong to a study of T cells in localized non-small cell lung cancer. Broader study findings: Tumor showed lower T cell clonality than uninvolved adjacent lung, where it was highest. Greater T cell density in blood accompanied longer overall survival. Only one tumor region was sequenced, so heterogeneity remains possible. Turning up in adjacent lung were a median approximately 60 of the top 100 tumor clones.

This table comes from immunoSEQ multiplex PCR, and its TCRdb copy is limited to in-frame clones, with some not included. This table holds around 41,000 clones, around 86% found once. V and J are TRBV7-6 and TRBJ2-5, with D possibly TRBD1 on 8 matching bases. The TCR was taken from a man aged 40-75 years with stage I lung adenocarcinoma. The material was peripheral blood, obtained before any cancer treatment. CDR3 residues: CASSLNRGGYQQETQYF. The CDR3 coding sequence is TGTGCCAGCAGCCTAAACAGGGGGGGCTACCAACAAGAGACCCAGTACTTC.